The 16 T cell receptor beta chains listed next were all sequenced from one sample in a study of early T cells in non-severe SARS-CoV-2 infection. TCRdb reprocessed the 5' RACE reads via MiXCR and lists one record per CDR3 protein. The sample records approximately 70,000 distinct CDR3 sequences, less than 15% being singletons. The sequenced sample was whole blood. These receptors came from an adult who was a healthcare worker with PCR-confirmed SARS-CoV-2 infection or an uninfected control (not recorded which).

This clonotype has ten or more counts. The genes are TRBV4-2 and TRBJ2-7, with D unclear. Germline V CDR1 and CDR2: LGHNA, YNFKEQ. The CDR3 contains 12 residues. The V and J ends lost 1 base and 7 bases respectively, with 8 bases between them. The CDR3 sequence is CASSQVLGEQYF. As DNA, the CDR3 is TGTGCCAGCAGCCAAGTTTTGGGGGAGCAGTACTTC.

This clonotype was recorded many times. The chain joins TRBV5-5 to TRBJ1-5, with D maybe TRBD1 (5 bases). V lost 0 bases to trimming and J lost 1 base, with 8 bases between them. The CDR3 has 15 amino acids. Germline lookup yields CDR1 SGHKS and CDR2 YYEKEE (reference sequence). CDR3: CASSLAWGSNQPQHF. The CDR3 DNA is TGTGCCAGCAGCTTGGCCTGGGGGAGCAATCAGCCCCAGCATTTT.

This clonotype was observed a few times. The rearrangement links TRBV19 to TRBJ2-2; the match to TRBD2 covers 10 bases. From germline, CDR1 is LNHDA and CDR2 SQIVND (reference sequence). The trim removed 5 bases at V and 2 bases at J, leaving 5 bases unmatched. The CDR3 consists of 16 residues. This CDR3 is CASSPLAGANTGELFF. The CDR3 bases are TGTGCCAGTAGTCCGCTAGCGGGGGCTAACACCGGGGAGCTGTTTTTT.

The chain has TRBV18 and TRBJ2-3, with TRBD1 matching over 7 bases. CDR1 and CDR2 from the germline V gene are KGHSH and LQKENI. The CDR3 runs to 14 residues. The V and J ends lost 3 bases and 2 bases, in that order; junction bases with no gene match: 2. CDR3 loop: CASSPGTVTDTQYF. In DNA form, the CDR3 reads TGTGCCAGCTCACCCGGGACAGTCACAGATACGCAGTATTTT.

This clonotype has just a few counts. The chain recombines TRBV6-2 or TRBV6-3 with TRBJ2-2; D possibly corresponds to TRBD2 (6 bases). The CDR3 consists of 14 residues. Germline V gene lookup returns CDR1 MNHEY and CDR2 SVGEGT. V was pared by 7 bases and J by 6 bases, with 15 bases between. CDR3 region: CASTETSSPGELFF. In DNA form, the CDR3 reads TGTGCCAGCACCGAAACTAGCTCCCCCGGGGAGCTGTTTTTT.

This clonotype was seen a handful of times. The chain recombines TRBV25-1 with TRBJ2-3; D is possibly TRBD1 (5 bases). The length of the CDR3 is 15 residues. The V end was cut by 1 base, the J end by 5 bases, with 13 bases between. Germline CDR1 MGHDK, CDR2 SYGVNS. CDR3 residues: CASSELAVQGDTQYF. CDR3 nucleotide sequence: TGTGCCAGCAGTGAATTGGCGGTGCAGGGAGATACGCAGTATTTT.

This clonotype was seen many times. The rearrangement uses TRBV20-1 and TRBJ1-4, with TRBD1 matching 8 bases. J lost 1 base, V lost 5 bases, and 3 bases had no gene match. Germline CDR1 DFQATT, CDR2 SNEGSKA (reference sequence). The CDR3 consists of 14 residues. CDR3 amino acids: CSAQDRVTNEKLFF. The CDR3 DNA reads TGCAGTGCTCAGGACAGGGTAACTAATGAAAAACTGTTTTTT.

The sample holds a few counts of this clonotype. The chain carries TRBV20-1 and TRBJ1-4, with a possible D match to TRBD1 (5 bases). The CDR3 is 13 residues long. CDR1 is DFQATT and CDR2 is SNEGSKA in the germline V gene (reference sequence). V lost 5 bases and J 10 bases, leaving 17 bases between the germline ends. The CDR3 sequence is CSAADWVRGKLFF. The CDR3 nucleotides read TGCAGTGCTGCTGACTGGGTGAGGGGAAAACTGTTTTTT.

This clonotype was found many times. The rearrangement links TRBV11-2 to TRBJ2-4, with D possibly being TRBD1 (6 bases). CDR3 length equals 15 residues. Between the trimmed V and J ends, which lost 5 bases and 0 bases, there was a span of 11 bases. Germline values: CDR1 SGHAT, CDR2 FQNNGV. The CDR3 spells CASSNHRVAKNIQYF. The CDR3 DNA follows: TGTGCCAGCAGCAACCACAGGGTAGCCAAAAACATTCAGTACTTC.

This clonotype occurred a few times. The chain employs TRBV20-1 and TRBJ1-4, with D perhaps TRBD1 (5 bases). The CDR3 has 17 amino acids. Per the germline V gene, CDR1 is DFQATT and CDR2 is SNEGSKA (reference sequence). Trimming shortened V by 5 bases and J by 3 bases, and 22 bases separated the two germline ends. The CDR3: CSAVGGAAVPANEKLFF. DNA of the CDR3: TGCAGTGCTGTAGGTGGGGCAGCAGTCCCAGCTAATGAAAAACTGTTTTTT.

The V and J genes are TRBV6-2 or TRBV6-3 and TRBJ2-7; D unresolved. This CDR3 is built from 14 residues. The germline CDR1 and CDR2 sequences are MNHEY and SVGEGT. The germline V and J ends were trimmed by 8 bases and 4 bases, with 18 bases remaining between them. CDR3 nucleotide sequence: TGTGCCAGCGGATCCAACAACCCACCTTACGAGCAGTACTTC. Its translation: CASGSNNPPYEQYF.

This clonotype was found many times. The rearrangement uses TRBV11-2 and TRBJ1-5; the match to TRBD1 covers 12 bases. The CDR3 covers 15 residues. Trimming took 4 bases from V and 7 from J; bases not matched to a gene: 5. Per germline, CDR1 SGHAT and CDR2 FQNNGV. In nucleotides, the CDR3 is TGTGCCAGCAGCTCGGGACAGGGGGCAGAGCAGCCCCAGCATTTT. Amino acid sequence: CASSSGQGAEQPQHF.

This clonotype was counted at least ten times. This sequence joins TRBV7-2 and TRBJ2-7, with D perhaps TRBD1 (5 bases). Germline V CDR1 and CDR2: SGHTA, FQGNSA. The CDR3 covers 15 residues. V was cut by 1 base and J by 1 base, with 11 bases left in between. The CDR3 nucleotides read TGTGCCAGCAGCTTAGTAGGGGTTAGATCCTACGAGCAGTACTTC. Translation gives CASSLVGVRSYEQYF.

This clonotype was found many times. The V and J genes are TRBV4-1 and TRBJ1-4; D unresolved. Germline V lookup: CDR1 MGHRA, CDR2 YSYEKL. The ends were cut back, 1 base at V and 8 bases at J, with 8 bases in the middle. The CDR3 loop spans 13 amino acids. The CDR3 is CASSQGSYEKLFF. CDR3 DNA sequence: TGCGCCAGCAGCCAAGGGTCGTACGAAAAACTGTTTTTT.

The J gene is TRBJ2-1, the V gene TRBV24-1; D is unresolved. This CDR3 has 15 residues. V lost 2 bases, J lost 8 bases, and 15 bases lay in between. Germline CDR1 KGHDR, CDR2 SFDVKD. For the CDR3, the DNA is TGTGCCACCAGTGATTCCACGGGTTCCGGGTATGAGCAGTTCTTC. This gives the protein CATSDSTGSGYEQFF.

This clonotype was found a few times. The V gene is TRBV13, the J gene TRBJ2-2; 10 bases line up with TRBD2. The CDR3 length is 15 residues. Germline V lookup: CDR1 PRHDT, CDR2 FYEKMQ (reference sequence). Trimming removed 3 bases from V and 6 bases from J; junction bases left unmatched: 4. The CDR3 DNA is TGTGCCAGCAGCTTCGGACTAGCGGTCCCCGGGGAGCTGTTTTTT. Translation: CASSFGLAVPGELFF.